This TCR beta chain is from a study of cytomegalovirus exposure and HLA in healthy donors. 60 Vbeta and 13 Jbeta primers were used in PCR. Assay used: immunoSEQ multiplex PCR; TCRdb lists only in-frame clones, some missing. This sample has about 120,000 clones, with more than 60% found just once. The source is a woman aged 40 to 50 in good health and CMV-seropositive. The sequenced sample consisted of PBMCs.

The CDR3 spells CASSKSWGGLGDNEQFF. Here the CDR3 DNA reads TGTGCCAGCAGTAAATCATGGGGGGGCCTAGGGGACAATGAGCAGTTCTTC. The gene calls are TRBV6-4 and TRBJ2-1; perhaps TRBD2 as D (7 bases). Germline CDR1 MRHNA, CDR2 SNTAGT. The CDR3 covers 17 residues. V shed 5 bases and J shed 5 bases, with 22 bases lying between them.